This is a list of T cell receptor beta chains from one sample in a study of molecular identifiers for immune sequencing clone quantification. MiXCR, applied by TCRdb to the PCR reads, yields one record per CDR3 protein. The sample contains about 40,000 distinct CDR3 sequences, around a sixth of which appear only once. The specimen sequenced was naive CD8+ T cells from blood, with Jurkat cell RNA spiked in. The source of these receptors is a human donor in good health. Some libraries in this study had Jurkat cell RNA spiked in. The CDR3 runs from the conserved cysteine through the conserved F or W.

v_call cdr3_aa
TRBV19 CASSSGNTGAFF
TRBV28 CASSSWRQGANGELFF
TRBV2 CASSEASGSLETQYF
TRBV28 CASSVIQGVYEQYF
TRBV28 CASSFRGFRAGELFF
TRBV12-3/TRBV12-4 CASSLVMQETQYF
TRBV19 CASSIGGFEQYF
TRBV20-1 CSAWTGDTGELFF
TRBV7-8 CASSGDRATQYF
TRBV28 CATDEPSTIDEQFF
TRBV12-3/TRBV12-4 CASSPLAGTDTQYF
TRBV5-1 CASSPWTGYNEQYF
TRBV28 CASSLYPTVSTDTQYF
TRBV28 CASRIQTSGPGAQYF
TRBV7-8 CASSMWTSGQNNEQFF
TRBV9 CASSVDGGPGGEQYF
TRBV3-1 CASSPDPRTGGGETQYF
TRBV13 CASSPPEGLVRYEQYF
TRBV27 CASSLQGNSQPQHF
TRBV28 CASTPYWGGAYEQYF
TRBV6-5 CASSPPGGLSPLHF
TRBV3-2 CASSQGHRGCQETQYF
TRBV15 CATSRDTSSYNEQFF
TRBV28 CASRSQGDQPQHF
TRBV7-2 CASSGVSYEQYF
TRBV7-9 CAISHDEHEQYF
TRBV24-1 CATSDKTATYEQYF
TRBV6-2/TRBV6-3 CASTDSLVEPQHF
TRBV19 CASSMPDRGPEETQYF
TRBV15 CATSSSGQFYEQYF
TRBV27 CASRTSGIEQYF